This T cell receptor beta chain was identified during a study of T-cell reconstitution after alpha-beta-depleted transplantation in children. Study results and limitations: As was reported, about two months after transplant, alpha-beta T cells came from several hundred expanded graft clones. A year post-transplant, T-cell counts and diversity derived mostly from newly produced T cells. In some patients, recipient T cells and intrathymic progenitors surviving conditioning explained high day-60 diversity.

A TCRbeta library incorporating unique molecular identifiers was prepared. TCRdb redid the calling of the PCR reads with MiXCR, one entry per CDR3 protein. The table shows around 52,000 distinct CDR3 sequences, with about 5% occurring only once. The V gene end was trimmed by 5 bases and the J gene end by 1 base; junction bases not matched to a gene: 6. Germline CDR1 reads PRHDT; CDR2 reads FYEKMQ (reference sequence). The CDR3 totals 15 residues. A note on this clonotype: Its target is not known.

The sample consisted of PBMCs, mostly from graft donor cells, taken 60 days after TCRalphabeta/CD19-depleted stem cell transplant. The receptor comes from a female patient aged 2-9 years who had a stem cell transplant for aplastic anemia, so the T cells may come from the graft donor. The chain joins TRBV13 to TRBJ1-1, with TRBD1 matching 8 bases. CDR3 DNA: TGTGCCAGCAGCGCGGACAGGGAGGCGAACACTGAAGCTTTCTTT. This encodes CASSADREANTEAFF.